Presented here are 18 T cell receptor beta chains from one specimen sequenced in a study of blood T cell repertoires in COVID-19. Libraries were prepared by immunoSEQ multiplex PCR; TCRdb keeps only in-frame clonotypes and omits some of them. The repertoire has 40,000 or so clones, 75% to 90% of them found once; the top ten carry around 9.6%. Sequences were obtained from peripheral blood. All receptors derive from a human donor in a cohort sampled during active COVID-19.

The CDR3 reads CAWGAGTGSSTDTQYF. CDR3 coding DNA: TGTGCCTGGGGGGCCGGGACTGGATCTAGCACAGATACGCAGTATTTT. V and J are TRBV30 and TRBJ2-3; D may be TRBD2 (6 bases). The CDR3 runs 16 residues. CDR1 GTSNPN and CDR2 SVGIG come from the germline V gene (reference sequence). Deletions cut 5 bases from V and 0 bases from J, with 18 bases between.

The V call is TRBV18, the J call TRBJ2-5; TRBD2 is a possible D gene (5 bases). The CDR3 is 13 residues long. Looked up from germline, CDR1 is KGHSH and CDR2 is LQKENI. Trimming took 4 bases from V and 4 from J, leaving 10 bases between them. CDR3: CASSLTGLETQYF. For the CDR3, the DNA is TGTGCCAGCTCACTCACGGGGTTAGAGACCCAGTACTTC. The complete variable domain, with remaining parts taken from reference TRBV18 and TRBJ2-5, reads NAGVMQNPRHLVRRRGQEARLRCSPMKGHSHVYWYRQLPEEGLKFMVYLQKENIIDESGMPKERFSAEFPKEGPSILRIQQVVRGDSAAYFCASSLTGLETQYFGPGTRLLVL.

This rearrangement joins TRBV7-2 to TRBJ2-7; TRBD2 is a possible D gene (5 bases). The V and J ends lost 2 bases and 4 bases respectively, with 9 bases between them. Germline V lookup: CDR1 SGHTA, CDR2 FQGNSA. CDR3 length: 13 amino acids. The CDR3 region has the DNA TGTGCCAGCAGCTTAAACCGGGGTTACGAGCAGTACTTC. Translated, it gives CASSLNRGYEQYF.

The chain combines TRBV19 with TRBJ1-1, with 7 bases that match TRBD1. The V segment lost 2 bases and the J segment 1 base; nucleotides outside the gene matches: 10. The CDR3 spans 17 residues. Per the germline V gene, CDR1 is LNHDA and CDR2 is SQIVND (reference sequence). Written as DNA, the CDR3 is TGTGCCAGTAGTATACCCTCGGGCAAGGGGGCGAACACTGAAGCTTTCTTT. This encodes CASSIPSGKGANTEAFF.

The J gene is TRBJ1-2, the V gene TRBV5-1; D is unresolved. CDR3 length: 15 residues. V was cut by 6 bases and J by 8 bases, with 23 bases left in between. Germline V gene data show CDR1 as SGHRS and CDR2 as YFSETQ. The CDR3 DNA reads as TGCGCCAGCACCGTCGGCGAAGGCAGAGGTCGAGGCTACACCTTC. Translating gives CASTVGEGRGRGYTF.

This chain uses TRBV2 with TRBJ2-7; a possible D gene is TRBD2 (6 bases). Germline-derived CDR1 and CDR2 are SNHLY and FYNNEI. V was clipped by 2 bases and J by 3 bases, with 11 bases between them. This CDR3 comprises 14 residues. The CDR3 DNA sequence: TGTGCCAGCAGTGAATTCCAGGGAGGCTACGAGCAGTACTTC. Its translation: CASSEFQGGYEQYF.

The V gene is TRBV2, the J gene TRBJ2-7; TRBD2 might be the D (5 bases). Germline-derived CDR1 and CDR2 are SNHLY and FYNNEI. The V end was cut by 8 bases, the J end by 4 bases, with 15 bases between. The CDR3 length is 13 residues. CDR3 sequence (DNA): TGTGCCAGCTCCTTGGACTTGACTTACGAGCAGTACTTC. This encodes CASSLDLTYEQYF.

The gene calls are TRBV3-1 (or the pseudogene TRBV3-2) and TRBJ1-2; TRBD1 agrees at 9 bases. Germline lookup yields CDR1 LGHDT and CDR2 YNNKEL (reference sequence). This CDR3 is built from 15 residues. Unmatched junction bases numbered 4, after V lost 1 base and J lost 4 bases. The CDR3 DNA sequence: TGTGCCAGCAGCCAAGCGTCGACAGGGGGCTATGGCTACACCTTC. Its translation is CASSQASTGGYGYTF.

The chain joins TRBV12-3 or TRBV12-4 to TRBJ2-5; TRBD1 is a possible D gene (5 bases). The CDR3 is 11 amino acids. V was cut by 5 bases and J by 7 bases, with 8 bases left in between. CDR3 DNA: TGTGCCAGCAGTCCCGACAGGACCCAGTACTTC. It encodes CASSPDRTQYF.

The V and J genes are TRBV30 and TRBJ1-1; possibly TRBD1 for D (6 bases). Trimming took off 1 base at V and 5 bases at J, with 14 bases between the two ends. The CDR3 contains 14 residues. The germline CDR1 and CDR2 sequences are GTSNPN and SVGIG (reference sequence). Here the CDR3 reads CAWSDQGPWTEAFF. DNA for the CDR3: TGTGCCTGGAGTGATCAGGGGCCGTGGACTGAAGCTTTCTTT.

CDR3 loop: CSVEQREADTQYF. In DNA, the CDR3 is TGCAGCGTTGAACAGCGGGAAGCAGATACGCAGTATTTT. The chain joins TRBV29-1 to TRBJ2-3, with 7 bases identical to TRBD2. This CDR3 has 13 residues. V was pared by 2 bases and J by 4 bases, with 3 bases of the junction left unmatched. In germline, CDR1 is SQVTM, CDR2 ANQGSEA.

V and J are TRBV13 and TRBJ2-2; 7 bases map to TRBD2. CDR3 length: 15 amino acids. Trimming at V came to 3 bases and at J to 5 bases, leaving 6 bases not matched to a gene. CDR1 PRHDT and CDR2 FYEKMQ come from the germline V gene (reference sequence). In nucleotides, the CDR3 is TGTGCCAGCAGCTTCCCGCGGGGGTCGACCGGGGAGCTGTTTTTT. Protein: CASSFPRGSTGELFF.

A few counts support this clone. The chain combines TRBV18 with TRBJ1-1; D uncertain. Germline V gene sequence: CDR1 KGHSH, CDR2 LQKENI. Trimming took off 5 bases at V and 1 base at J, with 11 bases between the two ends. This CDR3 is built from 14 residues. The CDR3 sequence: CASSFQLGNTEAFF. The CDR3 DNA reads TGTGCCAGCTCATTCCAACTCGGGAACACTGAAGCTTTCTTT.

The CDR3 is CASARRGGLYQETQYF. The CDR3 nucleotides read TGTGCCAGCGCTCGACGTGGGGGCTTATACCAAGAGACCCAGTACTTC. The chain employs TRBV9 and TRBJ2-5; perhaps TRBD1 as D (6 bases). Germline CDR1 SGDLS, CDR2 YYNGEE. With 7 bases removed from V and 0 bases from J, the gap between germline ends came to 19 bases. The length of the CDR3 is 16 residues.

The rearrangement uses TRBV5-6 and TRBJ2-4; D gene unclear. Trimming removed 3 bases from V and 2 bases from J, with 12 bases in between. Germline CDR1 and CDR2: SGHDT and YYEEEE. This CDR3 spans 15 amino acids. The CDR3 sequence: CASSSKLIPKNIQYF. The CDR3 region has the DNA TGTGCCAGCAGCTCCAAACTAATCCCCAAAAACATTCAGTACTTC.

V is TRBV4-2 and J is TRBJ2-1, with 9 bases fitting TRBD2. The CDR3 extends over 16 amino acids. The V segment lost 4 bases and the J segment 7 bases; nucleotides outside the gene matches: 11. Germline CDR1 is LGHNA and CDR2 is YNFKEQ. CDR3 nucleotides: TGTGCCAGCAGCCCCCAGCGGGAGGTAGTGAGAAATGAGCAGTTCTTC. Its protein product is CASSPQREVVRNEQFF.

This rearrangement joins TRBV6-6 to TRBJ2-5; perhaps TRBD2 as D (6 bases). The germline CDR1 and CDR2 sequences are MNHNY and SVGAGI (reference sequence). This CDR3 region has 13 residues. Deletions cut 2 bases from V and 5 bases from J, with 9 bases between. The CDR3 nucleotides read TGTGCCAGCAGTTACCTGGGGGGTGAGACCCAGTACTTC. It translates to CASSYLGGETQYF.

The chain joins TRBV4-3 to TRBJ1-2; 9 nucleotides agree with TRBD1. CDR1 and CDR2 from the germline V gene are LGHNA and YSLEER. CDR3 length: 14 amino acids. V was pared by 4 bases and J by 5 bases, with 5 bases of the junction left unmatched. The CDR3 sequence is CASSPTGGLYGYTF. DNA of the CDR3: TGCGCCAGCAGCCCAACAGGGGGCCTTTATGGCTACACCTTC.